The sequence of this TCR beta chain was determined in a study of OX40 agonist ivuxolimab in advanced cancers. Across the study: Partial responses were recorded for three patients, including one with hepatocellular carcinoma and two with cutaneous melanoma.

This CDR3 spans 15 amino acids. With 0 bases removed from V and 7 bases from J, the gap between germline ends came to 16 bases. Germline CDR1 and CDR2: LNHNV and YYDKDF (reference sequence). Study findings and constraints: At 0.1 to 3.0 mg/kg and by week 6, clonal expansion occurred in CD4+ and CD8+ blood T cells.

The data were produced by immunoSEQ multiplex PCR, yet TCRdb's version contains in-frame clones alone and is incomplete. The data show about 70,000 clones, around nine tenths seen once. A remark on this clone: The antigen remains undetermined.

The chain carries TRBV15 and TRBJ2-7, with D hard to call. This receptor was obtained from an adult with an advanced solid tumor such as melanoma, head and neck, liver or kidney cancer. The source material was CD4+ or CD8+ T cells sorted from blood, sampled in a trial of the OX40 agonist ivuxolimab. CDR3 protein: CATSREATYPSEQYF. CDR3 coding DNA: TGTGCCACCAGCAGAGAGGCTACTTACCCCAGTGAGCAGTACTTC. Filled out from reference TRBV15 and TRBJ2-7, the complete variable domain reads DAMVIQNPRYQVTQFGKPVTLSCSQTLNHNVMYWYQQKSSQAPKLLFHYYDKDFNNEADTPDNFQSRRPNTSFCFLDIRSPGLGDTAMYLCATSREATYPSEQYFGPGTRLTVT.